What follows is one T cell receptor beta chain and its context. In the original processing: It was from reference gene primer amplification that nucleated cell counts were estimated. This table comes from immunoSEQ multiplex PCR, and its TCRdb copy is limited to in-frame clones, with some not included. V, J and clone size are taken as reported in that table, and D and trimming were inferred from the DNA itself. Altogether approximately 25,000 clones are present, roughly four fifths being singletons, with the ten largest covering 2% to 2.5%. During active infection, Seattle patients enrolled and were then monitored through disease. The entry originates in a study of blood T cell repertoires in COVID-19. Study details: Donors in the United States, Italy and Spain gave samples during acute or convalescent COVID-19. Sample material is recorded as cDNA or gDNA derived from T cells, B-cell-depleted T cells, or PBMCs.

The clonotype was recovered from a woman aged 70-85 years with COVID-19, enrolled during active disease. Sequencing input: peripheral blood.

CDR3 region: CASRPQDRGEKLFF. The CDR3 coding sequence is TGTGCCAGCAGACCACAGGACCGCGGTGAAAAACTGTTTTTT. The chain is built from TRBV7-9 and TRBJ1-4; D perhaps matches TRBD1 (5 bases). The germline CDR1 and CDR2 sequences are SEHNR and FQNEAQ (reference sequence). Trimming left V 6 bases short and J 7 bases short, with 15 bases between. This CDR3 has 14 residues.